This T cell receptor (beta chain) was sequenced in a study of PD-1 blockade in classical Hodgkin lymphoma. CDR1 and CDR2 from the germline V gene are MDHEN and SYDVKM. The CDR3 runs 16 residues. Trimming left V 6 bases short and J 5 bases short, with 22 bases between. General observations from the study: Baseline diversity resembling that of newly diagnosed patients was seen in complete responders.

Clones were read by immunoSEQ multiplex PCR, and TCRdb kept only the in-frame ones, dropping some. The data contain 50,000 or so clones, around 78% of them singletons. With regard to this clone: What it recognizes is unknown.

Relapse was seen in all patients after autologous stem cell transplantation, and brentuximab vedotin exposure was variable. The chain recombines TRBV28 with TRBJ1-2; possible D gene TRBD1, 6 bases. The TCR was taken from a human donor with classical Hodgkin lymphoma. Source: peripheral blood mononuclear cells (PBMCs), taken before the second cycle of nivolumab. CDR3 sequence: CASSPPSKDRYYGYTF. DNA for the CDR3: TGTGCCAGCAGCCCACCCTCCAAAGACAGGTATTATGGCTACACCTTC.